The 24 T cell receptor beta chains below were found in one sample sequenced in a study of OX40 agonist ivuxolimab in advanced cancers. Library prep was done by the immunoSEQ multiplex PCR assay. This immuneACCESS table, as held by TCRdb, lists in-frame sequences with V and J called but not all clones. Of the missing ones, under half trace to an unresolved V gene in checked studies; the others have no known cause. The sample yields about 90,000 clones; about 89% were counted once. About 8.5% of the sample lies in the top ten. Sequencing was performed on CD4+ or CD8+ T cells sorted from blood, taken in a trial of the OX40 agonist ivuxolimab. The receptors were sampled from an adult with an advanced solid tumor such as melanoma, head and neck, liver or kidney cancer.

The count of this clone is one. The chain joins TRBV30 to TRBJ1-3; D gene ambiguous. The germline V gene encodes CDR1 GTSNPN and CDR2 SVGIG (reference sequence). The CDR3 is made up of 15 amino acids. The V gene lost 0 bases and the J gene lost 0 bases, with 9 bases spanning the gap. CDR3 in DNA: TGTGCCTGGAGTGTTGTCGGCAACTCTGGAAACACCATATATTTT. This translates into CAWSVVGNSGNTIYF.

This chain connects TRBV10-3 to TRBJ2-7; 10 bases are shared with TRBD2. This CDR3 contains 15 residues. The ends lost 2 bases at V and 5 bases at J; junction bases unmatched: 6. Germline V CDR1 and CDR2: ENHRY, SYGVKD. In nucleotides, the CDR3 is TGTGCCATCAGTGAGAGCCTAGCGGGAGTCCACGAGCAGTACTTC. It is translated as CAISESLAGVHEQYF.

The chain links TRBV10-3 to TRBJ1-6; a weak D match, TRBD1 (6 bases). The V gene lost 3 bases and the J gene lost 14 bases, with 23 bases spanning the gap. The CDR3 spans 16 residues. CDR1 and CDR2 from the germline V gene are ENHRY and SYGVKD. The CDR3 loop is CAISESPLTGSMSLHF. The CDR3 DNA reads as TGTGCCATCAGTGAATCACCATTGACAGGTTCAATGTCCCTCCACTTT.

In DNA form, the CDR3 reads TGTGCCAGTAGTCCAGGACAGGGTCGATCTGAAGCTTTCTTT. Protein: CASSPGQGRSEAFF. The chain recombines TRBV19 with TRBJ1-1, with 8 bases fitting TRBD1. Losses at the gene ends were 5 bases for V and 6 bases for J; bases not matched to a gene: 8. This CDR3 region has 14 residues. The germline gives CDR1 LNHDA, CDR2 SQIVND (reference sequence). Full variable domain (missing parts from reference TRBV19 and TRBJ1-1): DGGITQSPKYLFRKEGQNVTLSCEQNLNHDAMYWYRQDPGQGLRLIYYSQIVNDFQKGDIAEGYSVSREKKESFPLTVTSAQKNPTAFYLCASSPGQGRSEAFFGQGTRLTVV.

V usage is TRBV28 and J usage is TRBJ2-2; possible D gene TRBD2, 6 bases. Trimming stripped 3 bases from V and 3 bases from J, with 11 bases between. The CDR3 length is 15 residues. CDR1 is MDHEN and CDR2 is SYDVKM in the germline V gene. In DNA, the CDR3 is TGTGCCAGCAGTTTGGATCCGGGGGACACCGGGGAGCTGTTTTTT. The encoded protein is CASSLDPGDTGELFF.

The chain couples TRBV6-6 to TRBJ1-5, with D perhaps TRBD1 (5 bases). This CDR3 has 16 residues. CDR1 is MNHNY, CDR2 SVGAGI, per germline (reference sequence). Trimming removed 2 bases from V and 3 bases from J, with 14 bases in between. CDR3 sequence reads: CASSYLGTQDNQPQHF. DNA for the CDR3: TGTGCCAGCAGTTACCTAGGGACCCAGGACAATCAGCCCCAGCATTTT.

The V gene is TRBV7-8, the J gene TRBJ2-5; D gene uncertain. Trimming left V 1 base short and J 5 bases short, with 11 bases between. CDR1 is SGHVS, CDR2 FQNEAQ, per germline. This CDR3 comprises 14 residues. CDR3 sequence reads: CASSLEERPETQYF. The CDR3 DNA reads TGTGCCAGCAGCTTAGAAGAAAGGCCGGAGACCCAGTACTTC. Based on the CDR3 plus reference TRBV7-8 and TRBJ2-5, the full variable domain is GAGVSQSPRYKVAKRGQDVALRCDPISGHVSLFWYQQALGQGPEFLTYFQNEAQLDKSGLPSDRFFAERPEGSVSTLKIQRTQQEDSAVYLCASSLEERPETQYFGPGTRLLVL.

The genes are TRBV6-1 and TRBJ1-2; D remains ambiguous. V was shortened by 2 bases and J by 2 bases, with 12 bases between the two germline ends. The CDR3 runs to 15 residues. Germline CDR1 is MNHNS and CDR2 is SASEGT. DNA of the CDR3: TGTGCCAGCAGTGAAACGAGGATAGGGAACTATGGCTACACCTTC. It translates to CASSETRIGNYGYTF.

This clone turned up a few times. The chain is built from TRBV28 and TRBJ2-6, with D perhaps given as TRBD1 or TRBD2 (5 bases each). Trimming removed 7 bases at V and 0 bases at J, with 16 bases between. The germline CDR1 and CDR2 sequences are MDHEN and SYDVKM. This CDR3 spans 17 amino acids. The CDR3 DNA follows: TGTGCCAGCACCCCTCACTGGGGGTCCTCTGGGGCCAACGTCCTGACTTTC. Translating gives CASTPHWGSSGANVLTF. The full variable domain, its missing parts supplied by reference TRBV28 and TRBJ2-6, is DVKVTQSSRYLVKRTGEKVFLECVQDMDHENMFWYRQDPGLGLRLIYFSYDVKMKEKGDIPEGYSVSREKKERFSLILESASTNQTSMYLCASTPHWGSSGANVLTFGAGSRLTVL.

V and J are TRBV4-1 and TRBJ2-7; D is uncertain. Germline-derived CDR1 and CDR2 are MGHRA and YSYEKL. This CDR3 contains 14 residues. V was clipped by 0 bases and J by 2 bases, with 8 bases between them. The CDR3 here is CASSQDSTAYEQYF. CDR3 nucleotides: TGCGCCAGCAGCCAAGATTCAACAGCCTACGAGCAGTACTTC.

The V call is TRBV28, the J call TRBJ2-7; D not certain. This CDR3 comprises 14 residues. The germline gives CDR1 MDHEN, CDR2 SYDVKM. V was trimmed by 2 bases and J by 3 bases, leaving 11 bases between them. This chain's CDR3 is CASSLMVSGYEQYF. The CDR3 nucleotides read TGTGCCAGCAGTTTAATGGTGTCAGGCTACGAGCAGTACTTC. Supplemented by reference TRBV28 and TRBJ2-7, the full variable domain reads DVKVTQSSRYLVKRTGEKVFLECVQDMDHENMFWYRQDPGLGLRLIYFSYDVKMKEKGDIPEGYSVSREKKERFSLILESASTNQTSMYLCASSLMVSGYEQYFGPGTRLTVT.

This clone was counted only a few times. The chain is built from TRBV5-5 and TRBJ2-3, with D perhaps matching TRBD1 (7 bases). Germline CDR1 is SGHKS and CDR2 is YYEKEE (reference sequence). CDR3 length: 16 amino acids. Between the trimmed V and J ends, which lost 0 bases and 5 bases, there was a span of 16 bases. The CDR3 DNA sequence: TGTGCCAGCAGCTTGGAAGTGGAGGGGGCGGAAGATACGCAGTATTTT. This codes for CASSLEVEGAEDTQYF.

The chain carries TRBV6-5 and TRBJ2-7; D is unclear. Trimming removed 5 bases from V and 0 bases from J, with 8 bases in between. The CDR3 is 13 residues long. Germline V gene lookup returns CDR1 MNHEY and CDR2 SVGAGI. Written as DNA, the CDR3 is TGTGCCAGCAGTACGGGTCCCTCCTACGAGCAGTACTTC. Translated: CASSTGPSYEQYF.

V and J are TRBV29-1 and TRBJ2-3; D remains ambiguous. Germline V gene data show CDR1 as SQVTM and CDR2 as ANQGSEA. V was pared by 6 bases and J by 2 bases, with 3 bases between. This CDR3 has 10 amino acids. The CDR3 DNA follows: TGCAGCGTGTACACAGATACGCAGTATTTT. Residues: CSVYTDTQYF.

V gene TRBV2 combines with J gene TRBJ2-5; TRBD2 agrees at 7 bases. The CDR3 extends over 15 amino acids. J lost 4 bases, V lost 4 bases, and 9 bases had no gene match. The V gene's germline CDR1 is SNHLY and CDR2 FYNNEI. CDR3 coding DNA: TGTGCCAGCAGTGGGACTAGAACTGGTGCAGAGACCCAGTACTTC. As protein: CASSGTRTGAETQYF.

The chain links TRBV27 to TRBJ1-4; D is ambiguous. Germline V gene data show CDR1 as MNHEY and CDR2 as SMNVEV (reference sequence). The CDR3 extends over 14 amino acids. Trimming took 10 bases from V and 5 from J, leaving 17 bases between them. The CDR3 nucleotides are TGTGCCACCCGTGCCTTTTCAGGAAATGAAAAACTGTTTTTT. Translated: CATRAFSGNEKLFF.

The rearrangement uses TRBV5-4 and TRBJ1-1; 8 bases are shared with TRBD1. The V segment lost 3 bases and the J segment 3 bases; nucleotides outside the gene matches: 1. The CDR3 is 13 amino acids. Germline V gives CDR1 SGHNT, CDR2 YYREEE (reference sequence). In nucleotides, the CDR3 is TGTGCCAGCAGCTACAGGGGGGACACTGAAGCTTTCTTT. This sequence encodes CASSYRGDTEAFF.

The gene calls are TRBV9 and TRBJ2-5; D tentatively reads TRBD1 or TRBD2 (5 bases each). The ends were cut back, 4 bases at V and 5 bases at J, with 15 bases in the middle. CDR3 size: 14 residues. Per the germline V gene, CDR1 is SGDLS and CDR2 is YYNGEE. DNA for the CDR3: TGTGCCAGCAGCAACCGGGACCTAGGGGAGACCCAGTACTTC. As protein: CASSNRDLGETQYF.

The chain joins TRBV5-1 to TRBJ1-5; 11 nucleotides line up with TRBD1. This CDR3 spans 17 amino acids. Germline CDR1 and CDR2: SGHRS and YFSETQ. Trimming cost V 0 bases and J 4 bases; bases outside gene matches: 6. This chain's CDR3 is CASSLAPGTGGNQPQHF. The CDR3 region has the DNA TGCGCCAGCAGCTTGGCCCCCGGGACAGGGGGGAATCAGCCCCAGCATTTT.

The genes are TRBV7-9 and TRBJ2-5; D is undetermined. CDR3 length: 13 amino acids. The V end lost 1 base, the J end lost 2 bases, and 5 bases lay between the germline ends. Per the germline V gene, CDR1 is SEHNR and CDR2 is FQNEAQ (reference sequence). For the CDR3, the DNA is TGTGCCAGCAGCTTAGTCTCTCAAGAGACCCAGTACTTC. It specifies CASSLVSQETQYF.

The genes are TRBV9 and TRBJ2-2; 7 bases are shared with TRBD2. Germline CDR1 and CDR2: SGDLS and YYNGEE. The CDR3 spans 15 residues. The V gene end was trimmed by 0 bases and the J gene end by 3 bases; junction bases not matched to a gene: 2. The CDR3 loop reads CASSVVGRDTGELFF. Here the CDR3 DNA reads TGTGCCAGCAGCGTAGTAGGGAGGGACACCGGGGAGCTGTTTTTT.

The V and J genes are TRBV5-1 and TRBJ2-1; unclear D gene. The CDR3 is 15 amino acids. CDR1 SGHRS and CDR2 YFSETQ come from the germline V gene. V was trimmed by 3 bases and J by 5 bases, leaving 15 bases between them. Written as DNA, the CDR3 is TGCGCCAGCAGCTGGTCACCTGACCGACACAATGAGCAGTTCTTC. Residues: CASSWSPDRHNEQFF.

This clone occurred once. This chain links TRBV15 with TRBJ1-1; D remains ambiguous. The CDR3 has 14 residues. Germline V gives CDR1 LNHNV, CDR2 YYDKDF (reference sequence). V lost 4 bases and J lost 2, with 11 bases in between. The CDR3 loop reads CATSTGLLNTEAFF. The CDR3 DNA follows: TGTGCCACCAGCACAGGACTCCTAAACACTGAAGCTTTCTTT. Full variable domain (missing parts from reference TRBV15 and TRBJ1-1): DAMVIQNPRYQVTQFGKPVTLSCSQTLNHNVMYWYQQKSSQAPKLLFHYYDKDFNNEADTPDNFQSRRPNTSFCFLDIRSPGLGDTAMYLCATSTGLLNTEAFFGQGTRLTVV.

By share, this clone counts as medium-sized. The rearrangement uses TRBV5-1 and TRBJ1-1, with D perhaps TRBD1 (6 bases). The length of the CDR3 is 15 residues. The germline gives CDR1 SGHRS, CDR2 YFSETQ. Trimming stripped 0 bases from V and 1 base from J, with 10 bases between. CDR3 nucleotide sequence: TGCGCCAGCAGCTTGGTGTCAGGGGCGAACACTGAAGCTTTCTTT. It specifies CASSLVSGANTEAFF.